The 12 T cell receptor beta chains listed next were all sequenced from one sample in a study of T cells in Graves' hyperthyroidism and ophthalmopathy. The source material, RNA transcripts, was used to amplify TCR beta CDR3 regions. The HTBI primer set was used in a first-round RT-PCR of the TCR CDR3. TCRdb recomputed calls from the multiplex PCR reads with MiXCR, one row per CDR3 protein. In the table there are about 360,000 distinct CDR3 sequences, 13% of which are singletons. The sequenced material came from blood. All receptors derive from a woman under 30 with Graves' hyperthyroidism.

At least ten counts were recorded for this clonotype. The rearrangement uses TRBV2 and TRBJ1-6; D remains unclear. Germline V gene sequence: CDR1 SNHLY, CDR2 FYNNEI. The CDR3 is made up of 11 amino acids. Trimming took off 8 bases at V and 12 bases at J, with 11 bases between the two ends. The CDR3 region is CASDQNGPLHF. The DNA of the CDR3 is TGTGCCAGCGATCAGAATGGACCCCTCCACTTT.

The rearrangement joins TRBV29-1 to TRBJ2-5, with D perhaps TRBD1 or TRBD2 (6 bases each). The CDR3 has 14 residues. The V gene's germline CDR1 is SQVTM and CDR2 ANQGSEA. V was clipped by 3 bases and J by 1 base, with 12 bases between them. CDR3 nucleotides: TGCAGCGTTGATGGGGGGCAGTCCCAAGAGACCCAGTACTTC. Translated, it gives CSVDGGQSQETQYF.

CDR3 DNA sequence: TGTGCCACCAGTGGCCCCGGCTTGGAGCAGTACTTC. Its translation is CATSGPGLEQYF. The chain joins TRBV24-1 to TRBJ2-7; no clear D. This CDR3 is built from 12 residues. Trimming removed 5 bases at V and 7 bases at J, with 11 bases between. Per germline, CDR1 KGHDR and CDR2 SFDVKD.

At least ten counts were recorded for this clonotype. The V call is TRBV28, the J call TRBJ2-7, with D tentatively TRBD2 (5 bases). Between the trimmed V and J ends, which lost 6 bases and 4 bases, there was a span of 13 bases. The length of the CDR3 is 13 residues. Germline CDR1 reads MDHEN; CDR2 reads SYDVKM. CDR3 sequence reads: CASRIGNRYEQYF. The CDR3 nucleotides read TGTGCCAGCAGGATCGGGAACCGATACGAGCAGTACTTC. Based on the CDR3 plus reference TRBV28 and TRBJ2-7, the full variable domain is DVKVTQSSRYLVKRTGEKVFLECVQDMDHENMFWYRQDPGLGLRLIYFSYDVKMKEKGDIPEGYSVSREKKERFSLILESASTNQTSMYLCASRIGNRYEQYFGPGTRLTVT.

The sample holds many counts of this clonotype. This chain joins TRBV28 and TRBJ2-5, with D perhaps TRBD2 (6 bases). There are 14 residues in the CDR3. Germline CDR1 and CDR2: MDHEN and SYDVKM. Between the trimmed V and J ends, which lost 6 bases and 2 bases, there was a span of 13 bases. In DNA form, the CDR3 reads TGTGCCAGCAGCCCGGGGGACGGACAAGAGACCCAGTACTTC. Its protein product is CASSPGDGQETQYF.

V usage is TRBV29-1 and J usage is TRBJ2-3; no firm D call. V was clipped by 3 bases and J by 2 bases, with 3 bases between them. The CDR3 has 11 residues. Germline V CDR1 and CDR2: SQVTM, ANQGSEA. Here the CDR3 reads CSVDDTDTQYF. The CDR3 region has the DNA TGCAGCGTTGACGACACAGATACGCAGTATTTT.

This clonotype came up many times. The rearrangement uses TRBV29-1 and TRBJ1-1; no definite D call. The CDR3 spans 14 residues. V was pared by 3 bases and J by 0 bases, with 11 bases between. CDR1 and CDR2 from the germline V gene are SQVTM and ANQGSEA. Written as DNA, the CDR3 is TGCAGCGTTGAGAGGGTAGGAGTGAACACTGAAGCTTTCTTT. Translation: CSVERVGVNTEAFF.

There are many counts of this clonotype. The rearrangement uses TRBV7-2 and TRBJ2-1; the D gene is possibly TRBD2 (5 bases). Trimming cost V 1 base and J 9 bases, with 13 bases left between them. The CDR3 runs to 14 residues. Germline V lookup: CDR1 SGHTA, CDR2 FQGNSA. The CDR3 region has the DNA TGTGCCAGCAGCTTAGAGGGAGCAAGTGCTGAGCAGTTCTTC. As protein: CASSLEGASAEQFF.

This clonotype was counted only a few times. The chain joins TRBV25-1 to TRBJ1-1; D remains ambiguous. Per the germline V gene, CDR1 is MGHDK and CDR2 is SYGVNS. Trimming cost V 2 bases and J 1 base, with 11 bases left between them. The CDR3 contains 15 residues. The CDR3 DNA sequence: TGTGCCAGCAGTGAACTCCTCGCAGCGAACACTGAAGCTTTCTTT. Amino acids: CASSELLAANTEAFF.

In its sample, this clonotype was seen many times. V is TRBV5-1 and J is TRBJ1-1; TRBD1 aligns across 11 bases. The CDR3 consists of 14 residues. Germline CDR1 is SGHRS and CDR2 is YFSETQ. V was clipped by 7 bases and J by 4 bases; unmatched bases: 6. CDR3 sequence reads: CASHPGQGVTEAFF. CDR3 DNA sequence: TGCGCCAGCCACCCGGGACAGGGGGTCACTGAAGCTTTCTTT.

This clonotype has at least ten counts. V is TRBV19 and J is TRBJ2-5; the match to TRBD2 covers 12 bases. The CDR3 extends over 15 amino acids. Germline CDR1 reads LNHDA; CDR2 reads SQIVND (reference sequence). The V and J ends lost 5 bases and 5 bases, in that order; junction bases with no gene match: 6. The CDR3 sequence: CASSLTSGGGETQYF. The CDR3, as DNA: TGTGCCAGTAGTTTGACTAGCGGGGGCGGGGAGACCCAGTACTTC.

The chain is built from TRBV7-2 and TRBJ2-5, with TRBD1 as a possible D gene (6 bases). The CDR3 is 17 amino acids. Germline V gene sequence: CDR1 SGHTA, CDR2 FQGNSA. V was pared by 6 bases and J by 0 bases, with 20 bases between. The DNA of the CDR3 is TGTGCCAGCAGTATGTTAACAGGGCTTTTAAACCAAGAGACCCAGTACTTC. Translation gives CASSMLTGLLNQETQYF.